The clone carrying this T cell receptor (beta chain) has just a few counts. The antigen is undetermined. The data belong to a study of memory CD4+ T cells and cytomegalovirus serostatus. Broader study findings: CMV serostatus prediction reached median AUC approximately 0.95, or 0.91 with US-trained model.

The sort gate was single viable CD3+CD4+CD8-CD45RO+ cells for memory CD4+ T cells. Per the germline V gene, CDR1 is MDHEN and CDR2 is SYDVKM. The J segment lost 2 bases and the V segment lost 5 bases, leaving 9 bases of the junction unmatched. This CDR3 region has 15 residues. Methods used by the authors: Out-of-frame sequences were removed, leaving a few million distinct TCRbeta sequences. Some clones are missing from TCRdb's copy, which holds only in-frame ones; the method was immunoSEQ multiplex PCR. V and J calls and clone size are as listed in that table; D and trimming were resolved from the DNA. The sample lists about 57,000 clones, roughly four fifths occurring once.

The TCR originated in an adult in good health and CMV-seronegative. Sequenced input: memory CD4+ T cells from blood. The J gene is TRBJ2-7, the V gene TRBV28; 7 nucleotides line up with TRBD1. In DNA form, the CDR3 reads TGTGCCAGCAGTCCAAGGACAGGAGGCCCCTACGAGCAGTACTTC. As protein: CASSPRTGGPYEQYF.